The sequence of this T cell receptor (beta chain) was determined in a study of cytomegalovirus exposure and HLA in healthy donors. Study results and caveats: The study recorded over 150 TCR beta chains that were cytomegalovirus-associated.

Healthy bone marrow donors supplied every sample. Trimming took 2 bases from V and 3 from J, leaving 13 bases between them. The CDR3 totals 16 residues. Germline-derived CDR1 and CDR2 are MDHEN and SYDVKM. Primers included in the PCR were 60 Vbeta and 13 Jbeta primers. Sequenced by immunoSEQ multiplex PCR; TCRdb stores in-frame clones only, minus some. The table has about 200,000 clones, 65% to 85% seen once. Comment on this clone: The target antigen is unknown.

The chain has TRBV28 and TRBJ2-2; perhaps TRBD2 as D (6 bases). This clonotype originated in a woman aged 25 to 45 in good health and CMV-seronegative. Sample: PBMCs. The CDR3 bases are TGTGCCAGCAGTTTACTTTGGGAGGAGGACACCGGGGAGCTGTTTTTT. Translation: CASSLLWEEDTGELFF.